This T cell receptor beta chain was identified in a study of T cell responses to AZD1222 COVID-19 vaccine. Study findings and constraints: Among AZD1222 vaccinees, only 5 to 7 were seropositive at baseline. The donors showed a predominance of white British ancestry and of females, with possible underestimation of clonal diversity.

As concerns this clone: Its antigen is undetermined.

Assay: immunoSEQ multiplex PCR; the TCRdb copy retains only in-frame clones and omits some. Altogether around 120,000 clones are present, 65% to 90% being singletons, with the ten largest covering approximately 26%. CDR3 size: 14 residues. CDR1 MNHEY and CDR2 SVGEGT come from the germline V gene. Trimming took 6 bases from V and 2 from J; bases not matched to a gene: 7. This sequence originates from an adult who received the AZD1222 COVID-19 vaccine. The sequencing here drew on peripheral blood, taken 28 days after the second AZD1222 dose. The chain has TRBV6-2 or TRBV6-3 and TRBJ2-7, with 7 bases aligning to TRBD1. CDR3: CASSSQGVTYEQYF. The CDR3 DNA is TGTGCCAGCAGCTCCCAGGGGGTAACCTACGAGCAGTACTTC.